Listed below are T cell receptor beta chains from one sample, sequenced in a study of blood T cell repertoires in COVID-19. The assay was immunoSEQ multiplex PCR, and TCRdb's table has in-frame clones only and misses some. The data show 200,000 to 300,000 clones, with roughly four fifths seen just once and less than 4% held by the top ten. The sample was peripheral blood. These receptors came from a woman younger than 30 with acute or convalescent COVID-19. Each CDR3 is given with its conserved first and last residue. A D gene is named only where the DNA matches it firmly. A row's size may be missing; if present it is once, few, many or a size class.

CDR3aa,CDR3nt,v_gene,abundance,j_gene,d_gene
CASRTTGGPGYTF,TGTGCCAGCAGGACGACAGGGGGCCCAGGCTACACCTTC,TRBV27,NA,TRBJ1-2,TRBD1
CASNFGRSSYNEQFF,TGTGCCAGCAATTTTGGGCGAAGCTCCTACAATGAGCAGTTCTTC,TRBV28,NA,TRBJ2-1,NA
CASSPYQDRIAPGELFF,TGTGCCAGCAGTCCCTATCAGGACAGGATAGCTCCCGGGGAGCTGTTTTTT,TRBV28,many,TRBJ2-2,TRBD1
CASSRGQWKETQYF,TGTGCCAGCAGCCGGGGACAGTGGAAAGAGACCCAGTACTTC,TRBV5-4,NA,TRBJ2-5,TRBD1
CASSLHRQVKETQYF,TGTGCCAGCAGCTTACATCGACAGGTCAAGGAGACCCAGTACTTC,TRBV7-6,NA,TRBJ2-5,NA
CASSSPRESTVSDTQYF,TGTGCCAGCAGCAGCCCCCGGGAGTCCACAGTTTCAGATACGCAGTATTTT,TRBV7-2,few,TRBJ2-3,NA
CAWSTDSGMNTEAFF,TGTGCCTGGAGTACGGATTCCGGGATGAACACTGAAGCTTTCTTT,TRBV30,NA,TRBJ1-1,NA
CASSFGIAGITYEQYF,TGTGCCAGCAGCTTTGGTATAGCGGGAATTACCTACGAGCAGTACTTC,TRBV5-6,NA,TRBJ2-7,TRBD2
CSSGDGTRSDTQYF,TGCAGCTCTGGAGACGGGACTAGATCAGATACGCAGTATTTT,TRBV29-1,NA,TRBJ2-3,TRBD2
CASLSGTYNEQFF,TGTGCCAGCCTAAGCGGGACCTACAATGAGCAGTTCTTC,TRBV13,NA,TRBJ2-1,TRBD2
CASNHGETEYF,TGTGCCAGCAATCATGGGGAGACGGAGTACTTC,TRBV6-5,NA,TRBJ2-7,NA
CSVGSAVANYGYTF,TGCAGCGTTGGGTCGGCGGTAGCTAACTATGGCTACACCTTC,TRBV29-1,NA,TRBJ1-2,NA
CASSTAGGTEKLFF,TGTGCCAGCAGTACCGCAGGGGGGACTGAAAAACTGTTTTTT,TRBV28,NA,TRBJ1-4,TRBD1
CASSEWEGLLDTIYF,TGTGCCAGCAGCGAATGGGAGGGATTGTTGGACACCATATATTTT,TRBV9,NA,TRBJ1-3,NA
CASSETGYTEAFF,TGTGCCAGCAGTGAGACAGGTTACACTGAAGCTTTCTTT,TRBV2,NA,TRBJ1-1,NA
CASSPPPGLADYNEQFF,TGTGCCAGCAGCCCTCCGCCCGGGCTAGCGGATTACAATGAGCAGTTCTTC,TRBV7-9,NA,TRBJ2-1,TRBD2